Sequencing of this TCR beta chain was carried out in a study of spatial heterogeneity in lung cancer. General study results and limits: Counts of expanded intratumoral alpha and beta TCRs tracked tumor mutation counts.

Using its own MiXCR run on the 5' RACE reads, TCRdb lists one record per CDR3 protein. The table has fewer than 15,000 distinct CDR3 sequences, 4.5% to 6% seen once. Many counts were recorded for this clonotype. Antigen unknown. The germline V gene encodes CDR1 SGDLS and CDR2 YYNGEE. This CDR3 comprises 14 residues. Trimming left V 5 bases short and J 6 bases short, with 14 bases between. The time point here: sample taken at primary tumor resection. This chain joins TRBV9 and TRBJ2-2; maybe TRBD1 (5 bases). The material was lung tumor tissue, obtained at surgery. The TCR was taken from a female donor with early-stage non-small cell lung cancer. The CDR3 DNA is TGTGCCAGCAGGCCAGGGTTGGATCCCGGGGAGCTGTTTTTT. Protein sequence: CASRPGLDPGELFF.